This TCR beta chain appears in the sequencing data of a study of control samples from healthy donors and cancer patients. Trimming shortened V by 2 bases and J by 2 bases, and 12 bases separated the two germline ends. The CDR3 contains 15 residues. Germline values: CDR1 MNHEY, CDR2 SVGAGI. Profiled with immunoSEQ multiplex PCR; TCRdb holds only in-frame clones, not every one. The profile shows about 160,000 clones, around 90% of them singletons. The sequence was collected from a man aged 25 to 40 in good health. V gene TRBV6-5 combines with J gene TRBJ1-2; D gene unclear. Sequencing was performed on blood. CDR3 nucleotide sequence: TGTGCCAGCAGTTACACCCGTGAAGCAAACTATGGCTACACCTTC. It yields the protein CASSYTREANYGYTF.